A selection of T cell receptor beta chains follows, all from one sample in a study of CD8+ T cells in alopecia areata. Generated by immunoSEQ multiplex PCR, the TCRdb table keeps only in-frame clones and is missing some. The data show 100,000 to 140,000 clones, around 83% seen once. Sequencing was performed on CD8+ T cells sorted from blood, taken at week 24, from a patient treated with tofacitinib. The receptors here all came from a human donor with alopecia areata. The CDR3 runs from the conserved cysteine through the conserved F or W. The D gene is left open where the match is weak. Clone size appears in some rows only: once, few, many, or a class for an expanded clone.

d_call: .; v_call: TRBV28; clone_size: .; j_call: TRBJ1-2; cdr3_nt: TGTGCCAGCAGACCGGGACTCCTCAAAAGGGGCTATGGCTACACCTTC; cdr3_aa: CASRPGLLKRGYGYTF
d_call: .; v_call: TRBV7-9; clone_size: .; j_call: TRBJ2-7; cdr3_nt: TGTGCCAGCAGCACCCAAGACGGCTACGAGCAGTACTTC; cdr3_aa: CASSTQDGYEQYF
d_call: TRBD1; v_call: TRBV7-6; clone_size: .; j_call: TRBJ1-2; cdr3_nt: TGTGCCAGCAGCCCTAGAGAGGGGGCTGGAGGCTACACCTTC; cdr3_aa: CASSPREGAGGYTF
d_call: TRBD1; v_call: TRBV5-1; clone_size: .; j_call: TRBJ1-1; cdr3_nt: TGCGCCAGCAGCCATGGACAGGGCCGGACTGAAGCTTTCTTT; cdr3_aa: CASSHGQGRTEAFF
d_call: .; v_call: TRBV7-2; clone_size: .; j_call: TRBJ2-7; cdr3_nt: TGTGCCAGCAGCGTAGTAGTAGGCACCTACGAGCAGTACTTC; cdr3_aa: CASSVVVGTYEQYF
d_call: TRBD2; v_call: TRBV6-5; clone_size: few; j_call: TRBJ2-5; cdr3_nt: TGTGCCAGCAGTTCGGGAGGAGGGCAGCAAGAGACCCAGTACTTC; cdr3_aa: CASSSGGGQQETQYF
d_call: .; v_call: TRBV27; clone_size: once; j_call: TRBJ1-4; cdr3_nt: TGTGCCAGCAGTTTATCCACCCCGGGGGGGATTGCAACTAATGAAAAACTGTTTTTT; cdr3_aa: CASSLSTPGGIATNEKLFF
d_call: TRBD1; v_call: TRBV15; clone_size: .; j_call: TRBJ1-5; cdr3_nt: TGTGCCACCAGCAGAGCAGGGGGAAGCAATCAGCCCCAGCATTTT; cdr3_aa: CATSRAGGSNQPQHF
d_call: TRBD1; v_call: TRBV7-9; clone_size: few; j_call: TRBJ1-1; cdr3_nt: TGTGCCAGCAGCTCCCGGGACAGGGGCTCCGGGAACACTGAAGCTTTCTTT; cdr3_aa: CASSSRDRGSGNTEAFF
d_call: .; v_call: TRBV5-4; clone_size: .; j_call: TRBJ2-1; cdr3_nt: TGTGCCAGCAGCTACCCGGGGGACCGACCGTCGAATGAGCAGTTCTTC; cdr3_aa: CASSYPGDRPSNEQFF
d_call: .; v_call: TRBV7-9; clone_size: .; j_call: TRBJ2-7; cdr3_nt: TGTGCCAGCAGTCCTACTCCATATTCTTACGAGCAGTACTTC; cdr3_aa: CASSPTPYSYEQYF
d_call: TRBD1; v_call: TRBV11-2; clone_size: .; j_call: TRBJ2-7; cdr3_nt: TGTGCCAGCAGCTCTACCGGGACAGGGACCTTCTACGAGCAGTACTTC; cdr3_aa: CASSSTGTGTFYEQYF
d_call: .; v_call: TRBV7-9; clone_size: .; j_call: TRBJ2-2; cdr3_nt: TGTGCCAGCAGCTTAGGAACCAGGGAGCTGTTTTTT; cdr3_aa: CASSLGTRELFF
d_call: .; v_call: TRBV2; clone_size: .; j_call: TRBJ2-7; cdr3_nt: TGTGCCAGCAGCTTCCTAAAAGACCATTCCCTAAGCTCCTACGAGCAGTACTTC; cdr3_aa: CASSFLKDHSLSSYEQYF
d_call: TRBD2; v_call: TRBV2; clone_size: .; j_call: TRBJ2-5; cdr3_nt: TGTGCCAGCAGTGAGTCGGCTAGCGGGGTTAGAGAGACCCAGTACTTC; cdr3_aa: CASSESASGVRETQYF
d_call: .; v_call: TRBV7-2; clone_size: .; j_call: TRBJ1-2; cdr3_nt: TGTGCCAGCAGTCGTGGGACTCCTAACTATGGCTACACCTTC; cdr3_aa: CASSRGTPNYGYTF
d_call: .; v_call: TRBV7-9; clone_size: .; j_call: TRBJ2-1; cdr3_nt: TGTGCCAGCAACGATTTCAATGAGCAGTTCTTC; cdr3_aa: CASNDFNEQFF
d_call: TRBD2; v_call: TRBV29-1; clone_size: .; j_call: TRBJ2-3; cdr3_nt: TGCAGCGCCCCTGGGGCGGGGGGCACAGATACGCAGTATTTT; cdr3_aa: CSAPGAGGTDTQYF
d_call: .; v_call: TRBV2; clone_size: .; j_call: TRBJ2-7; cdr3_nt: TGTGCCAGCAGTTACTCGTTGGAGGTCCCGACCTACGAGCAGTACTTC; cdr3_aa: CASSYSLEVPTYEQYF
d_call: TRBD1; v_call: TRBV7-9; clone_size: .; j_call: TRBJ2-7; cdr3_nt: TGTGCCAGCAGCTCGACAACCGGGACAGGGTTCTCCTACGAGCAGTACTTC; cdr3_aa: CASSSTTGTGFSYEQYF
d_call: TRBD1; v_call: TRBV2; clone_size: .; j_call: TRBJ2-2; cdr3_nt: TGTGCCAGCAGTGACGGGACAGGGGGTAACACCGGGGAGCTGTTTTTT; cdr3_aa: CASSDGTGGNTGELFF
d_call: .; v_call: TRBV29-1; clone_size: .; j_call: TRBJ1-2; cdr3_nt: TGCAGCGTGATACTGAACCGGGGCCCTTCGTATGGCTACACCTTC; cdr3_aa: CSVILNRGPSYGYTF
d_call: .; v_call: TRBV7-9; clone_size: .; j_call: TRBJ2-7; cdr3_nt: TGTGCCAGCAGCTCAGTGGACAGCGCCTACGAGCAGTACTTC; cdr3_aa: CASSSVDSAYEQYF
d_call: .; v_call: TRBV4-3; clone_size: .; j_call: TRBJ2-5; cdr3_nt: TGCGCCAGCAGCCAAGGGTACAGAGAAGGGGAGACCCAGTACTTC; cdr3_aa: CASSQGYREGETQYF
d_call: TRBD2; v_call: TRBV5-5; clone_size: .; j_call: TRBJ2-5; cdr3_nt: TGTGCCAGCAGCTTGCTCTCTAGCGGGCTGGAGGCCCAGTACTTC; cdr3_aa: CASSLLSSGLEAQYF
d_call: .; v_call: TRBV4-1; clone_size: .; j_call: TRBJ2-7; cdr3_nt: TGCGCCAGCAGCCAAGATGGGGGGAGCTCCTACGAGCAGTACTTC; cdr3_aa: CASSQDGGSSYEQYF
d_call: .; v_call: TRBV10-3; clone_size: .; j_call: TRBJ1-2; cdr3_nt: TGTGCCATCAGTGAGTCGTCGACGGGTCTCACCTTC; cdr3_aa: CAISESSTGLTF
d_call: TRBD1; v_call: TRBV27; clone_size: .; j_call: TRBJ2-1; cdr3_nt: TGTGCCAGCAGGACAGGGGGGCCGTACAATGAGCAGTTCTTC; cdr3_aa: CASRTGGPYNEQFF
d_call: TRBD1; v_call: TRBV6-5; clone_size: .; j_call: TRBJ2-3; cdr3_nt: TGTGCCAGCAGGGACAGGGTGTCCAATACGCAGTATTTT; cdr3_aa: CASRDRVSNTQYF
d_call: TRBD2; v_call: TRBV4-1; clone_size: few; j_call: TRBJ2-1; cdr3_nt: TGCGCCAGCAGCCAAGGAGCGGGGGAGTACAATGAGCAGTTCTTC; cdr3_aa: CASSQGAGEYNEQFF
d_call: .; v_call: TRBV7-8; clone_size: .; j_call: TRBJ2-7; cdr3_nt: TGTGCCAGCAGCCCCCCGAACAGCGGTTACGAGCAGTACTTC; cdr3_aa: CASSPPNSGYEQYF
d_call: .; v_call: TRBV7-6; clone_size: .; j_call: TRBJ2-3; cdr3_nt: TGTGCCAGCAGCTCTAGCACAGATACGCAGTATTTT; cdr3_aa: CASSSSTDTQYF
d_call: .; v_call: TRBV23-1; clone_size: .; j_call: TRBJ2-7; cdr3_nt: TGCGCCAGCAGTCAATCAGGGGGGTGGGTATCCTACGAGCAGTACTTC; cdr3_aa: CASSQSGGWVSYEQYF
d_call: TRBD2; v_call: TRBV11-2; clone_size: .; j_call: TRBJ2-7; cdr3_nt: TGTGCCAGCAGCTCCCTCCCGACTAGCGGGGGGGCTTTCCCCTACGAGCAGTACTTC; cdr3_aa: CASSSLPTSGGAFPYEQYF
d_call: TRBD2; v_call: TRBV7-8; clone_size: .; j_call: TRBJ2-1; cdr3_nt: TGTGCCAGCAGGGAGGGATCGGGGGGGAGGAATGAGCAGTTCTTC; cdr3_aa: CASREGSGGRNEQFF
d_call: .; v_call: TRBV5-1; clone_size: few; j_call: TRBJ2-5; cdr3_nt: TGCGCCACCACCCAAGTAACCCAAGAGACCCAGTACTTC; cdr3_aa: CATTQVTQETQYF
d_call: .; v_call: TRBV6-6; clone_size: .; j_call: TRBJ2-1; cdr3_nt: TGTGCCAGCAGTACGAGTGATTTCTACAATGAGCAGTTCTTC; cdr3_aa: CASSTSDFYNEQFF
d_call: TRBD1; v_call: TRBV29-1; clone_size: .; j_call: TRBJ2-7; cdr3_nt: TGCAGCGTTGAAGGTTACAGGGGCTACGAGCAGTACTTC; cdr3_aa: CSVEGYRGYEQYF
d_call: TRBD2; v_call: TRBV4-2; clone_size: .; j_call: TRBJ2-1; cdr3_nt: TGTGCCAGCAGCCAACACGGTGGGAGGGTCCATGAGCAGTTCTTC; cdr3_aa: CASSQHGGRVHEQFF
d_call: .; v_call: TRBV4-1; clone_size: .; j_call: TRBJ2-5; cdr3_nt: TGCGCCAGCAGCCAAGTTCAGGTGAACGGAGAGACCCAGTACTTC; cdr3_aa: CASSQVQVNGETQYF
d_call: TRBD2; v_call: TRBV15; clone_size: once; j_call: TRBJ2-1; cdr3_nt: TGTGCCACCACCCCCTCGCGGGCTAGCGGGTACAATGAGCAGTTCTTC; cdr3_aa: CATTPSRASGYNEQFF
d_call: TRBD1; v_call: TRBV5-5; clone_size: .; j_call: TRBJ2-7; cdr3_nt: TGTGCCAGCAGCTTGGGCCAGGGGGCCTACGAGCAGTACTTC; cdr3_aa: CASSLGQGAYEQYF
d_call: .; v_call: TRBV6-5; clone_size: .; j_call: TRBJ2-7; cdr3_nt: TGTGCCAGCAGCCGACCGGAGCAGTACTTC; cdr3_aa: CASSRPEQYF
d_call: .; v_call: TRBV18; clone_size: .; j_call: TRBJ1-1; cdr3_nt: TGTGCCAGCTCACCACCGTCAGCGAACACTGAAGCTTTCTTT; cdr3_aa: CASSPPSANTEAFF
d_call: TRBD2; v_call: TRBV7-8; clone_size: .; j_call: TRBJ2-7; cdr3_nt: TGTGCCAGCTACGGTAGCGGGGGGACTCGCCTCTCCTACGAGCAGTACTTC; cdr3_aa: CASYGSGGTRLSYEQYF
d_call: TRBD1; v_call: TRBV7-8; clone_size: .; j_call: TRBJ1-2; cdr3_nt: TGTGCCAGCAGCGCCCGGGACAGGGTAATACGTGGCTACACCTTC; cdr3_aa: CASSARDRVIRGYTF